This T cell receptor beta chain was retrieved from a study of blood T cells in healthy people across ages. The CDR3 length is 15 residues. Germline values: CDR1 SQVTM, CDR2 ANQGSEA. V lost 3 bases, J lost 2 bases, and 11 bases lay in between. Then a second PCR, running roughly 7 to 11 cycles, was carried out with a sample-barcoded 5' primer and a J-beta primer mix. TCRdb called the 5' RACE reads again in MiXCR, with one record for every CDR3 protein. The sample has about 760,000 distinct CDR3 sequences, about 61% seen once. This clonotype was observed a handful of times. The chain couples TRBV29-1 to TRBJ2-6, with D tentatively TRBD2 (7 bases). The sequence derives from a man aged 35-49 years in good health. The specimen sequenced was blood. The CDR3 loop is CSVDGGDTGANVLTF. For the CDR3, the DNA is TGCAGCGTTGATGGGGGGGACACTGGGGCCAACGTCCTGACTTTC. The full variable domain, in which reference TRBV29-1 and TRBJ2-6 provide the parts outside the CDR3, is SAVISQKPSRDICQRGTSLTIQCQVDSQVTMMFWYRQQPGQSLTLIATANQGSEATYESGFVIDKFPISRPNLTFSTLTVSNMSPEDSSIYLCSVDGGDTGANVLTFGAGSRLTVL.